This T cell receptor beta chain was identified during a study of prognosis after radiotherapy for stage I lung cancer. Genomic DNA provided the template from which TCR beta CDR3 was amplified by two-round multiplex PCR. Gene-specific primers for each TRBV and TRBJ gene drove first-round PCR. Each CDR3 protein gets one entry after TCRdb re-called the multiplex PCR reads with MiXCR. The sample holds tens of thousands of distinct CDR3 sequences, about 35% seen once. From germline, CDR1 is LGHNA and CDR2 YNFKEQ. V shed 0 bases and J shed 1 base, with 10 bases lying between them. The CDR3 loop spans 16 amino acids. This clonotype was counted at least ten times.

This sequence was found in a donor aged 50 or older with non-small cell lung cancer. The sample was PBMCs, taken before or after stereotactic body radiation therapy (not recorded which). This chain joins TRBV4-2 and TRBJ2-1; maybe TRBD1 (5 bases). CDR3 DNA sequence: TGTGCCAGCAGCCAAGAGGCAAGGGGATCCTACAATGAGCAGTTCTTC. Protein sequence: CASSQEARGSYNEQFF.